The clone carrying this TCR beta chain was detected many times. Its specificity is unknown. The CDR3 extends over 14 amino acids. Trimming stripped 9 bases from V and 3 bases from J, with 18 bases between. The germline V gene has CDR1 MNHEY and CDR2 SMNVEV (reference sequence). These data belong to a study of regulatory T cells in long-lasting Graves disease. Whole-study findings and limits: Persistent disease samples used TRBV28, TRBJ1-2 and TRBJ2-5 preferentially. Persistent Graves' patients possessed reduced TCR diversity relative to recently diagnosed ones. Persistent patients shared more public clonotypes (fewer than 3,000) than newly diagnosed patients (about 940).

The time point: persistent/refractory GD, antithyroid drugs over 5 years with positive TRAb. The TCR library used RNA extracted from PBMCs. Building the TCR beta libraries relied on iRepertoire HTBI primers, and CDR3 regions underwent Arm-PCR. Per the study methods: The study identified more than 55 TRBV and 13 to 15 TRBJ segments across samples. Using its own MiXCR run on the multiplex PCR reads, TCRdb lists one record per CDR3 protein. The V and J calls, along with clone size, are taken from TCRdb and not from the paper's own processing. The repertoire holds roughly 400,000 distinct CDR3 sequences, with around 20% as singletons.

The source was peripheral blood mononuclear cells (PBMCs), collected when the disease was refractory, from a patient treated with antithyroid drugs. The TCR was taken from a female donor with Graves disease. This chain joins TRBV27 and TRBJ2-7; D may match TRBD1 or TRBD2 (6 bases each). CDR3 protein: CASRGAERVYEQYF. CDR3 in DNA: TGTGCCAGTAGGGGGGCGGAGAGGGTCTACGAGCAGTACTTC.